This TCR beta chain appears in the sequencing data of a study of cytomegalovirus exposure and HLA in healthy donors. General observations from the study: Highly shared sequence variants in one cluster were likely a sequencing artifact. A missense DCLRE1C variant was associated with V- and J-gene trimming of TCR beta chains in a later analysis, and an independent cohort replicated the association. Earlier analysis found most TCR beta V segments productive about 87% or about 30% of the time.

It was with 60 Vbeta and 13 Jbeta primers that the PCR ran. The repertoire was sequenced with immunoSEQ multiplex PCR; TCRdb's copy has only in-frame clones and lacks some. The table for this sample gives 45,000 to 70,000 clones. J gave up 3 bases and V 1 base, and 3 bases lay outside the gene matches. This CDR3 has 15 residues. Germline V gene sequence: CDR1 LNHNV, CDR2 YYDKDF (reference sequence). Regarding this clone: What it recognizes is unknown.

The chain carries TRBV15 and TRBJ1-5; 7 bases fit TRBD1. Sequencing was carried out using PBMCs. This receptor was identified in a woman in her 50s in good health and CMV-seropositive. CDR3 sequence (DNA): TGTGCCACCAGCAGAGGTGACAGGGTCAATCAGCCCCAGCATTTT. As protein: CATSRGDRVNQPQHF.